What follows are 24 T cell receptor beta chains derived from one specimen sequenced in a study of T cells after yellow fever vaccination. From the 5' RACE reads, TCRdb called clonotypes with MiXCR, one entry per CDR3 protein. The table has around 500,000 distinct CDR3 sequences, less than 25% seen once. Sequenced here: PBMCs, sampled around 3 weeks after the first yellow fever vaccination. These receptors were obtained from a young man who received the YFV17D yellow fever vaccine.

J is TRBJ2-7 and V is TRBV20-1, with 9 nucleotides matching TRBD1. Germline V gene sequence: CDR1 DFQATT, CDR2 SNEGSKA (reference sequence). The V and J ends lost 7 bases and 5 bases, in that order; junction bases with no gene match: 9. CDR3 size: 13 residues. The CDR3 spells CSVSGQGKDEQYV. CDR3 in DNA: TGCAGTGTATCGGGACAGGGAAAGGACGAGCAGTACGTC.

This chain uses TRBV30 with TRBJ2-1, with D uncertain. CDR1 and CDR2 (germline): GTSNPN, SVGIG (reference sequence). CDR3 length equals 11 residues. The V end lost 5 bases, the J end lost 2 bases, and 4 bases lay between the germline ends. CDR3 loop: CAWDAYNEQFF. CDR3 DNA: TGTGCCTGGGACGCCTACAATGAGCAGTTCTTC.

This clonotype was counted only a few times. V usage is TRBV7-2 and J usage is TRBJ1-1; weak D call: TRBD1 (5 bases). The CDR3 totals 15 residues. V was cut by 2 bases and J by 0 bases, with 10 bases left in between. The V gene's germline CDR1 is SGHTA and CDR2 FQGNSA. The CDR3 nucleotides read TGTGCCAGCAGCTTACGGGGGATGGTGAACACTGAAGCTTTCTTT. This codes for CASSLRGMVNTEAFF.

This clonotype was detected only a few times. J is TRBJ1-1 and V is TRBV19; the match to TRBD1 covers 7 bases. Germline V gene data show CDR1 as LNHDA and CDR2 as SQIVND (reference sequence). The CDR3 has 13 amino acids. V lost 4 bases, J lost 8 bases, and 7 bases stayed unmatched. DNA for the CDR3: TGTGCCAGTAGTAGCCCAAACAGGGGAGAAGCTTTCTTT. Its translation is CASSSPNRGEAFF. Full variable domain (remainder filled in from reference TRBV19 and TRBJ1-1): DGGITQSPKYLFRKEGQNVTLSCEQNLNHDAMYWYRQDPGQGLRLIYYSQIVNDFQKGDIAEGYSVSREKKESFPLTVTSAQKNPTAFYLCASSSPNRGEAFFGQGTRLTVV.

This clonotype was picked up a small number of times. This chain joins TRBV6-5 and TRBJ2-1; the D gene is possibly TRBD2 (7 bases). The CDR3 extends over 17 amino acids. Deletions cut 0 bases from V and 4 bases from J, with 16 bases between. Germline CDR1 reads MNHEY; CDR2 reads SVGAGI. The chain's CDR3 is CASSYSGGPRTYNEQFF. CDR3 DNA sequence: TGTGCCAGCAGTTACTCGGGGGGGCCCCGAACTTACAATGAGCAGTTCTTC.

At least ten counts were recorded for this clonotype. This chain uses TRBV27 with TRBJ2-1; D is unclear. CDR3 length: 13 residues. Germline assignment: CDR1 MNHEY and CDR2 SMNVEV (reference sequence). V lost 6 bases to trimming and J lost 5 bases, with 11 bases between them. CDR3 region: CASRSGLDNEQFF. The CDR3 DNA reads as TGTGCCAGCAGATCCGGGTTAGACAATGAGCAGTTCTTC.

V and J are TRBV5-1 and TRBJ2-1, with 8 bases identical to TRBD2. The J segment lost 5 bases and the V segment lost 4 bases, leaving 8 bases of the junction unmatched. Germline V gives CDR1 SGHRS, CDR2 YFSETQ. This CDR3 contains 15 residues. Written as DNA, the CDR3 is TGCGCCAGCAGCCAGGGACTAGGGGTAAACAATGAGCAGTTCTTC. Translated, it gives CASSQGLGVNNEQFF.

This clonotype has a handful of counts. This chain joins TRBV9 and TRBJ1-1; 7 bases are a match to TRBD1. The V gene's germline CDR1 is SGDLS and CDR2 YYNGEE. The V gene end was trimmed by 2 bases and the J gene end by 7 bases; junction bases not matched to a gene: 2. The CDR3 covers 12 residues. DNA of the CDR3: TGTGCCAGCAGCGTGACAGGGAGTGAAGCTTTCTTT. Encoded protein: CASSVTGSEAFF.

This chain uses TRBV9 with TRBJ2-1; 9 positions match TRBD2. This CDR3 comprises 14 residues. Germline CDR1 and CDR2: SGDLS and YYNGEE. V dropped 4 bases and J dropped 7; count of bases not matched to a gene: 6. In DNA, the CDR3 is TGTGCCAGCAGCTCGGGACTAGCTCCGAATGAGCAGTTCTTC. It encodes CASSSGLAPNEQFF.

This clonotype has a handful of counts. The rearrangement uses TRBV7-8 and TRBJ2-3; TRBD1 matches at 7 bases. Germline V lookup: CDR1 SGHVS, CDR2 FQNEAQ. There are 15 residues in the CDR3. Unmatched junction bases numbered 12, after V lost 5 bases and J lost 7 bases. This CDR3 is CASSVDRRRINTQYF. DNA of the CDR3: TGTGCCAGCAGCGTGGACAGGCGGAGAATTAATACGCAGTATTTT.

The chain links TRBV28 to TRBJ2-1; 9 bases map to TRBD2. Germline CDR1 is MDHEN and CDR2 is SYDVKM. Losses at the gene ends were 2 bases for V and 3 bases for J; bases not matched to a gene: 11. The CDR3 runs to 18 residues. CDR3 sequence reads: CASSLAWGVAGVYNEQFF. CDR3 coding DNA: TGTGCCAGCAGTTTAGCTTGGGGAGTAGCGGGGGTCTACAATGAGCAGTTCTTC.

This clonotype was seen more than once but under ten times. The chain recombines TRBV12-3 or TRBV12-4 with TRBJ1-2; possible D gene TRBD1, 5 bases. The CDR3 covers 14 residues. Deletions cut 5 bases from V and 4 bases from J, with 14 bases between. The CDR3 DNA is TGTGCCAGCAGTCCTCAGGGTTTCGTCTATGGCTACACCTTC. It is translated as CASSPQGFVYGYTF.

V gene TRBV6-2 or TRBV6-3 combines with J gene TRBJ2-5; D may be TRBD1 (5 bases). Trimming removed 6 bases from V and 2 bases from J, with 10 bases in between. Germline lookup yields CDR1 MNHEY and CDR2 SVGEGT. The CDR3 contains 13 residues. CDR3 nucleotides: TGTGCCAGCAGGGAAGACAGTCAAGAGACCCAGTACTTC. This encodes CASREDSQETQYF.

The chain recombines TRBV3-1 with TRBJ2-7, with 7 bases fitting TRBD1. V gave up 3 bases and J gave up 2 bases; unmatched junction bases: 7. The CDR3 runs 15 residues. Germline values: CDR1 LGHDT, CDR2 YNNKEL (reference sequence). The CDR3 DNA sequence: TGTGCCAGCAGCCAGCACCGGGACAGCCCCTACGAGCAGTACTTC. Protein sequence: CASSQHRDSPYEQYF.

The rearrangement links TRBV20-1 to TRBJ1-1; maybe TRBD1 (5 bases). V lost 0 bases and J 8 bases, leaving 13 bases between the germline ends. CDR1 is DFQATT and CDR2 is SNEGSKA in the germline V gene (reference sequence). This CDR3 has 13 residues. CDR3 coding DNA: TGCAGTGCTAGAGAGTATATAAGGGGAGAAGCTTTCTTT. Encoded protein: CSAREYIRGEAFF.

The chain couples TRBV29-1 to TRBJ2-7; 8 nucleotides line up with TRBD1. Germline trimming cut 1 base from V and 3 bases from J; bases unmatched to any gene: 2. Germline CDR1 reads SQVTM; CDR2 reads ANQGSEA. This CDR3 contains 13 residues. The CDR3 sequence is CSVEGTGFYEQYF. CDR3 DNA: TGCAGCGTTGAAGGGACAGGGTTCTACGAGCAGTACTTC.

The chain employs TRBV9 and TRBJ1-4; D gene unclear. Trimming took 0 bases from V and 4 from J, leaving 10 bases between them. The CDR3 runs 15 residues. Germline CDR1 and CDR2: SGDLS and YYNGEE. For the CDR3, the DNA is TGTGCCAGCAGCGTAGGGGCTACATATAATGAAAAACTGTTTTTT. Translating it yields CASSVGATYNEKLFF.

V and J are TRBV12-3 or TRBV12-4 and TRBJ2-1; D unclear. V dropped 6 bases and J dropped 9 bases, with 15 bases sitting between them. This CDR3 is built from 13 residues. CDR3 loop: CASRAGTKGEQFF. The CDR3 nucleotides read TGTGCCAGCAGGGCCGGTACTAAGGGTGAGCAGTTCTTC.

This clonotype was seen only a few times. The chain joins TRBV7-9 to TRBJ1-1, with D maybe TRBD1 (5 bases). The germline V and J ends were trimmed by 6 bases and 2 bases, with 16 bases remaining between them. The CDR3 loop spans 15 amino acids. The germline V gene encodes CDR1 SEHNR and CDR2 FQNEAQ (reference sequence). CDR3 amino acids: CASSTWSGGNTEAFF. The CDR3 DNA reads as TGTGCCAGCAGTACCTGGTCGGGGGGTAACACTGAAGCTTTCTTT.

This clonotype appeared many times. The CDR3 bases are TGCGCCAGCAGCCAAGATGGAGGGGGCCGAGATACGCAGTATTTT. Amino acids: CASSQDGGGRDTQYF. The rearrangement joins TRBV4-3 to TRBJ2-3, with a weak D call TRBD1 (7 bases). Per the germline V gene, CDR1 is LGHNA and CDR2 is YSLEER. V lost 0 bases to trimming and J lost 5 bases, with 12 bases between them. This CDR3 is built from 15 residues.

The chain recombines TRBV4-1 with TRBJ2-3; 7 positions match TRBD2. The germline gives CDR1 MGHRA, CDR2 YSYEKL. The CDR3 runs to 14 residues. V was clipped by 4 bases and J by 1 base; unmatched bases: 2. The CDR3 here is CASSREGRTDTQYF. Written as DNA, the CDR3 is TGCGCCAGCAGCCGGGAGGGGCGCACAGATACGCAGTATTTT.

The sample holds a few counts of this clonotype. The chain employs TRBV20-1 and TRBJ2-3; D is undetermined. V lost 7 bases and J 1 base, leaving 6 bases between the germline ends. The germline V gene has CDR1 DFQATT and CDR2 SNEGSKA (reference sequence). The length of the CDR3 is 11 residues. CDR3 sequence: CSVEGTDTQYF. Written as DNA, the CDR3 is TGCAGTGTGGAAGGCACAGATACGCAGTATTTT.

This clonotype was detected ten times or more. The chain joins TRBV7-6 to TRBJ2-7; TRBD2 matches 8 bases. Germline assignment: CDR1 SGHVS and CDR2 FNYEAQ. The V and J ends lost 3 bases and 0 bases, in that order; junction bases with no gene match: 10. The CDR3 has 17 residues. The CDR3 nucleotides read TGTGCCAGCAGCTTTAAGCTAGCGGGTCTGAGCTCCTACGAGCAGTACTTC. Translating it yields CASSFKLAGLSSYEQYF.

This clonotype was seen a few times. V usage is TRBV20-1 and J usage is TRBJ2-3; tentative D call: TRBD2 (5 bases). CDR1 DFQATT and CDR2 SNEGSKA come from the germline V gene (reference sequence). The CDR3 has 14 residues. V was pared by 5 bases and J by 4 bases, with 16 bases between. CDR3 loop: CSAARRSGPDTQYF. The CDR3 nucleotides are TGCAGTGCTGCCAGACGGAGCGGACCAGATACGCAGTATTTT.